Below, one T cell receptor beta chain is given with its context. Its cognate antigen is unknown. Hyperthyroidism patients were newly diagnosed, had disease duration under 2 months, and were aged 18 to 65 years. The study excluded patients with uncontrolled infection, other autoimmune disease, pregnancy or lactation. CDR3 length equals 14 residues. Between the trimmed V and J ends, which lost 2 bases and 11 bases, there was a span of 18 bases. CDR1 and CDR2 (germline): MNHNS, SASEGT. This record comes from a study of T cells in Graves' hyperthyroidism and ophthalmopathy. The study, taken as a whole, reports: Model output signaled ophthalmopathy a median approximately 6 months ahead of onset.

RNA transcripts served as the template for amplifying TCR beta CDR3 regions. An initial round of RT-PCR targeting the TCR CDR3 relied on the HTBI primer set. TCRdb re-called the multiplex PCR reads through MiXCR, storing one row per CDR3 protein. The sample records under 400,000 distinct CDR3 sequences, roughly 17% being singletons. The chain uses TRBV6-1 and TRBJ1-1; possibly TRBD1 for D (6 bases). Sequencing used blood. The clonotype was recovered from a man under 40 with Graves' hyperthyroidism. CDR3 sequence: CASSEPGHPRWAFF. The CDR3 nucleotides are TGTGCCAGCAGTGAACCGGGACACCCACGGTGGGCTTTCTTT.